This TCR beta chain was retrieved from a study of blood T cell repertoires in COVID-19. Germline V gene lookup returns CDR1 KGHDR and CDR2 SFDVKD. The CDR3 sequence is 13 residues long. The J segment lost 5 bases and the V segment lost 5 bases, leaving 4 bases of the junction unmatched. Profiling relied on immunoSEQ multiplex PCR, and the TCRdb table lists in-frame clones only, not all of them. The repertoire holds 150,000 to 200,000 clones, about 88% seen once, with around 24% in the top ten. The receptor was derived from a man aged 60 to 75 with acute or convalescent COVID-19. Sample: peripheral blood. The gene calls are TRBV24-1 and TRBJ2-5, with TRBD2 matching over 7 bases. The CDR3 is CATSVAGEETQYF. CDR3 DNA sequence: TGTGCCACCAGTGTGGCGGGAGAGGAGACCCAGTACTTC.